The clone carrying this T cell receptor beta chain has ten or more counts. Its antigen is undetermined. The CDR3 consists of 14 residues. V was clipped by 0 bases and J by 8 bases, with 11 bases between them. From germline, CDR1 is MGHRA and CDR2 YSYEKL. Arm-PCR with iRepertoire HTBI primers amplified the CDR3 regions for these TCR beta libraries. TCRdb re-analysed the multiplex PCR reads in MiXCR, keeping a single row per CDR3 protein. There are about 540,000 distinct CDR3 sequences in the sample; roughly 12% occur only once, and 10% lies in the top ten. This specimen comes from a study of regulatory T cells in long-lasting Graves disease. General study findings and limits: Persistent disease preferred TRBV28, TRBJ1-2 and TRBJ2-5; new disease, TRBV20-1 and TRBJ2-1.

The time point was: newly diagnosed GD, antithyroid drugs for less than 3 months. The authors made the TCR library using RNA they extracted from PBMCs. Xi'an, China, was home to the endocrinology department that provided patients. These data also featured in a second study, about T cells in Graves' hyperthyroidism and ophthalmopathy. That report notes: Researchers ran a first-round RT-PCR on the TCR CDR3 using the HTBI primer set. Stable hyperthyroidism was separated from ophthalmopathy by a model based on 13 V-J features.

The specimen was peripheral blood mononuclear cells (PBMCs), collected at new diagnosis, from a patient treated with antithyroid drugs. The V call is TRBV4-1, the J call TRBJ1-5; tentative D call: TRBD1 (5 bases). This receptor was obtained from a man younger than 45 with Graves disease. Here the CDR3 reads CASSQEAGREPQHF. CDR3 DNA: TGCGCCAGCAGCCAAGAGGCAGGGCGGGAGCCCCAGCATTTT.